A single sample is the source of the 25 T cell receptor beta chains below, sequenced in a study of blood T cell repertoires in COVID-19. Sequencing was performed with immunoSEQ multiplex PCR; in TCRdb, only in-frame clones are kept and a portion is missing. The table lists about 290,000 clones, approximately 88% of them singletons. Input material: PBMCs or T cells enriched from blood (not recorded which). These receptors originate from a woman aged 40 to 50 who had recovered from COVID-19.

This clone came up a few times. The chain carries TRBV7-3 and TRBJ2-6; TRBD1 aligns across 10 bases. The junction had 7 bases not matched to a gene; V was cut back by 4 bases and J by 4 bases. The CDR3 totals 17 residues. The germline gives CDR1 SGHTA, CDR2 FQGTGA. The CDR3 reads CASSSQGQGDGANVLTF. The CDR3 DNA is TGTGCCAGCAGCTCCCAAGGACAGGGGGACGGGGCCAACGTCCTGACTTTC.

V is TRBV6-5 and J is TRBJ2-4; no clear D gene. Germline V gene lookup returns CDR1 MNHEY and CDR2 SVGAGI. The CDR3 runs 13 residues. Trimming shortened V by 8 bases and J by 0 bases, and 8 bases separated the two germline ends. The CDR3 spells CASWAIAKNIQYF. In DNA, the CDR3 is TGTGCCAGCTGGGCGATAGCCAAAAACATTCAGTACTTC.

The table lists this clone with a count of one. The genes are TRBV30 and TRBJ2-7; 7 nucleotides agree with TRBD1. The J segment lost 4 bases and the V segment lost 5 bases, leaving 5 bases of the junction unmatched. The CDR3 is 12 residues long. In germline, CDR1 is GTSNPN, CDR2 SVGIG (reference sequence). This CDR3 reads CAWGEQGYEQYF. For the CDR3, the DNA is TGTGCCTGGGGAGAACAGGGGTACGAGCAGTACTTC.

The CDR3 coding sequence is TGTGCCAGCAGCTTAGGGGCTAGCGGAATCTACGAGCAGTACTTC. It translates to CASSLGASGIYEQYF. V and J are TRBV7-3 and TRBJ2-7, with 7 nucleotides matching TRBD2. The CDR3 contains 15 residues. J was trimmed by 3 bases and V by 2 bases; bases with no gene match: 7. The V gene's germline CDR1 is SGHTA and CDR2 FQGTGA.

The count of this clone is one. The chain couples TRBV6-5 to TRBJ2-1; 7 bases are a match to TRBD2. Trimming at V came to 0 bases and at J to 4 bases, leaving 6 bases not matched to a gene. The germline V gene encodes CDR1 MNHEY and CDR2 SVGAGI. This CDR3 is 16 amino acids long. CDR3 protein: CASSYSKGLQYNEQFF. CDR3 in DNA: TGTGCCAGCAGTTACTCGAAGGGACTACAGTACAATGAGCAGTTCTTC.

The chain has TRBV5-1 and TRBJ1-2; 10 bases agree with TRBD1. V shed 4 bases and J 9 bases; nucleotides not matched to a gene: 6. CDR1 SGHRS and CDR2 YFSETQ come from the germline V gene. The CDR3 totals 13 residues. This CDR3 is CASSQGQGESYTF. In nucleotides, the CDR3 is TGCGCCAGCAGCCAAGGACAGGGGGAGAGCTACACCTTC.

The V call is TRBV5-4, the J call TRBJ1-4; maybe TRBD1 (5 bases). The CDR3 has 15 residues. Germline V gives CDR1 SGHNT, CDR2 YYREEE (reference sequence). Trimming shortened V by 0 bases and J by 5 bases, and 11 bases separated the two germline ends. The CDR3 sequence is CASSLGQGGNEKLFF. The CDR3 nucleotides are TGTGCCAGCAGCTTGGGCCAGGGTGGGAATGAAAAACTGTTTTTT.

The CDR3 loop reads CASSQERGRGGIHF. The CDR3 coding sequence is TGTGCCAGCAGCCAAGAAAGGGGGAGGGGAGGAATCCACTTT. V and J are TRBV3-1 (or the pseudogene TRBV3-2) and TRBJ1-6; D is perhaps TRBD1 (6 bases). The CDR3 runs 14 residues. Trimming took 0 bases from V and 17 from J, leaving 17 bases between them. CDR1 and CDR2 from the germline V gene are LGHDT and YNNKEL (reference sequence).

This clone was detected only once. The V call is TRBV9, the J call TRBJ2-5; 8 bases are shared with TRBD2. With 1 base clipped from V and 5 bases from J, the junction kept 7 bases outside the gene matches. Germline-derived CDR1 and CDR2 are SGDLS and YYNGEE. There are 15 residues in the CDR3. CDR3 DNA: TGTGCCAGCAGCGTATCGACTAGCGCTATCGAGACCCAGTACTTC. It encodes CASSVSTSAIETQYF.

This clone was observed a single time. V gene TRBV4-1 combines with J gene TRBJ1-5, with D unclear. The CDR3 is made up of 15 amino acids. The V and J ends lost 2 bases and 4 bases respectively, with 12 bases between them. CDR1 and CDR2 (germline): MGHRA, YSYEKL. This chain's CDR3 is CASSQSRSTNQPQHF. In nucleotides, the CDR3 is TGCGCCAGCAGCCAATCGAGGTCCACTAATCAGCCCCAGCATTTT.

The V and J genes are TRBV9 and TRBJ2-2; D ambiguous. The CDR3 consists of 14 residues. Trimming left V 0 bases short and J 4 bases short, with 7 bases between. Germline-derived CDR1 and CDR2 are SGDLS and YYNGEE. CDR3 in DNA: TGTGCCAGCAGCGTAGTGGCCCCCACCGGGGAGCTGTTTTTT. Its protein is CASSVVAPTGELFF.

The rearrangement uses TRBV30 and TRBJ2-7; 9 nucleotides line up with TRBD1. J was trimmed by 5 bases and V by 3 bases; bases with no gene match: 8. This CDR3 has 14 residues. In germline, CDR1 is GTSNPN, CDR2 SVGIG (reference sequence). As DNA, the CDR3 is TGTGCCTGGAGCTGGACAGGGGCAAACGACGAGCAGTACTTC. Protein product: CAWSWTGANDEQYF.

The chain couples TRBV7-2 to TRBJ2-7; D is uncertain. The V gene's germline CDR1 is SGHTA and CDR2 FQGNSA. V lost 0 bases and J lost 0, with 6 bases in between. CDR3 size: 14 residues. The CDR3 DNA follows: TGTGCCAGCAGCTTAGCGCGGAGCTCCTACGAGCAGTACTTC. Translated, it gives CASSLARSSYEQYF.

The J gene is TRBJ1-6, the V gene TRBV27, with unresolved D. Germline values: CDR1 MNHEY, CDR2 SMNVEV (reference sequence). The V end was cut by 5 bases, the J end by 6 bases, with 11 bases between. The CDR3 contains 14 residues. CDR3 DNA: TGTGCCAGCAGTCGGGAAAGGATTAATTCACCCCTCCACTTT. Protein product: CASSRERINSPLHF.

The count of this clone is one. This sequence joins TRBV5-1 and TRBJ1-5; no firm D call. The CDR3 totals 14 residues. Germline assignment: CDR1 SGHRS and CDR2 YFSETQ. V was trimmed by 1 base and J by 6 bases, leaving 11 bases between them. DNA of the CDR3: TGCGCCAGCAGCTTGTTGCCGGGAGGTCAGCCCCAGCATTTT. It specifies CASSLLPGGQPQHF.

V is TRBV7-3 and J is TRBJ2-1, with D possibly TRBD1 on 6 matching bases. V was pared by 4 bases and J by 7 bases, with 8 bases between. CDR1 SGHTA and CDR2 FQGTGA come from the germline V gene. CDR3 length equals 12 residues. This chain's CDR3 is CASSSGQNEQFF. CDR3 DNA: TGTGCCAGCAGCTCCGGACAGAATGAGCAGTTCTTC.

This clone was observed a single time. The chain links TRBV10-3 to TRBJ2-1; 10 positions agree with TRBD1. The CDR3 consists of 14 residues. V shed 8 bases, J shed 4 bases, and the junction held 5 bases outside the gene matches. Germline V gene data show CDR1 as ENHRY and CDR2 as SYGVKD. The CDR3 nucleotides read TGTGCCATCTCCGGACAGGGGGAATACAATGAGCAGTTCTTC. It encodes CAISGQGEYNEQFF.

The V and J genes are TRBV3-1 (or the pseudogene TRBV3-2) and TRBJ2-5, with 14 positions matching TRBD2. This CDR3 is built from 18 residues. Germline CDR1 is LGHDT and CDR2 is YNNKEL (reference sequence). The junction had 10 bases not matched to a gene; V was cut back by 5 bases and J by 2 bases. The CDR3 coding sequence is TGTGCCAGCAGCAGTCCCGGGACTAGCGGGGGATTTCAAGAGACCCAGTACTTC. Its protein product is CASSSPGTSGGFQETQYF.

In this sample, this clone turned up a few times. V usage is TRBV9 and J usage is TRBJ1-6; tentatively, D is TRBD1 (5 bases). Germline V CDR1 and CDR2: SGDLS, YYNGEE. The length of the CDR3 is 15 residues. V shed 3 bases and J shed 10 bases, with 17 bases lying between them. The CDR3 DNA reads TGTGCCAGCAGCGAAGACCTATTCCAGGGATCACCCCTCCACTTT. Translating it yields CASSEDLFQGSPLHF.

The chain combines TRBV15 with TRBJ2-2; TRBD1 matches 7 bases. Per germline, CDR1 LNHNV and CDR2 YYDKDF (reference sequence). The V gene end was trimmed by 5 bases and the J gene end by 2 bases; junction bases not matched to a gene: 11. This CDR3 is 17 amino acids long. Written as DNA, the CDR3 is TGTGCCACCAGCCGAGGAAGACAGGGCTATAACACCGGGGAGCTGTTTTTT. Amino acid sequence: CATSRGRQGYNTGELFF.

The rearrangement uses TRBV6-5 and TRBJ1-5; TRBD1 is a possible D gene (6 bases). Trimming removed 6 bases from V and 0 bases from J, with 12 bases in between. Germline CDR1 and CDR2: MNHEY and SVGAGI. The CDR3 spans 15 residues. The CDR3 loop reads CASSTYRDSNQPQHF. As DNA, the CDR3 is TGTGCCAGCAGCACGTACAGGGATAGCAATCAGCCCCAGCATTTT.

CDR3 amino acids: CASSLGKGRGNTEAFF. The CDR3 region has the DNA TGTGCCAGCAGTTTAGGGAAGGGGCGCGGGAACACTGAAGCTTTCTTT. V is TRBV27 and J is TRBJ1-1; a weak D match, TRBD1 (5 bases). The V end was cut by 2 bases, the J end by 1 base, with 14 bases between. Germline CDR1 and CDR2: MNHEY and SMNVEV (reference sequence). CDR3 length: 16 amino acids.

This chain's CDR3 is CASGRGRSYEQYF. The DNA of the CDR3 is TGTGCCAGCGGGCGGGGCCGGAGCTACGAGCAGTACTTC. The V call is TRBV12-3 or TRBV12-4, the J call TRBJ2-7; a weak D match, TRBD2 (6 bases). Trimming left V 8 bases short and J 3 bases short, with 14 bases between. This CDR3 has 13 residues.

The chain links TRBV11-3 to TRBJ2-3; TRBD2 agrees at 11 bases. V gave up 1 base and J gave up 6 bases; unmatched junction bases: 12. CDR1 and CDR2 from the germline V gene are SGHNT and YENEEA. The CDR3 has 18 amino acids. The CDR3 spells CASSLGKTSGALTDTQYF. The CDR3 nucleotides are TGTGCCAGCAGCTTAGGGAAGACTAGCGGGGCTCTCACGGATACGCAGTATTTT.

The chain employs TRBV5-1 and TRBJ1-4; weak D call: TRBD1 (6 bases). Between the trimmed V and J ends, which lost 0 bases and 4 bases, there was a span of 13 bases. The CDR3 totals 16 residues. The germline V gene encodes CDR1 SGHRS and CDR2 YFSETQ. The CDR3 region has the DNA TGCGCCAGCAGCTTGGTGGTACAACAGGGTAATGAAAAACTGTTTTTT. Amino acid sequence: CASSLVVQQGNEKLFF.